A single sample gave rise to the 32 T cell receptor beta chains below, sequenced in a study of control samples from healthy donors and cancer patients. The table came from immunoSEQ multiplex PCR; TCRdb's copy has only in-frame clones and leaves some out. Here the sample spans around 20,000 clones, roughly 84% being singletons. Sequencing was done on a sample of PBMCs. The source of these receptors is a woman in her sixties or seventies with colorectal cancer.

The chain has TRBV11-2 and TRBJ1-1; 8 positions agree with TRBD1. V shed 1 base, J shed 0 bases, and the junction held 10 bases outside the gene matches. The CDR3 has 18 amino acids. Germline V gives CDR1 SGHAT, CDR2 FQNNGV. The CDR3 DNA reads TGTGCCAGCAGCTTAGTTTTGCACAGGGGGAGGATGAACACTGAAGCTTTCTTT. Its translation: CASSLVLHRGRMNTEAFF. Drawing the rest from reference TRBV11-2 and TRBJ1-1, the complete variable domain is EAGVAQSPRYKIIEKRQSVAFWCNPISGHATLYWYQQILGQGPKLLIQFQNNGVVDDSQLPKDRFSAERLKGVDSTLKIQPAKLEDSAVYLCASSLVLHRGRMNTEAFFGQGTRLTVV.

The CDR3 sequence is CASSLGTTGELFF. The CDR3 DNA is TGTGCCAGCAGCTTAGGTACCACCGGGGAGCTGTTTTTT. V is TRBV11-2 and J is TRBJ2-2; D is unclear. The ends were cut back, 1 base at V and 4 bases at J, with 4 bases in the middle. The CDR3 covers 13 residues. From germline, CDR1 is SGHAT and CDR2 FQNNGV.

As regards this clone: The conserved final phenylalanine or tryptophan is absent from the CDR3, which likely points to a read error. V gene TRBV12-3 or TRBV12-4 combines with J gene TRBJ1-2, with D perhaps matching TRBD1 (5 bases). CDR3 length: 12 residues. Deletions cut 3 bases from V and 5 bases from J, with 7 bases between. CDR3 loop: CASSFGGYGYTS. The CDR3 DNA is TGTGCCAGCAGTTTCGGGGGATATGGCTACACCTCC.

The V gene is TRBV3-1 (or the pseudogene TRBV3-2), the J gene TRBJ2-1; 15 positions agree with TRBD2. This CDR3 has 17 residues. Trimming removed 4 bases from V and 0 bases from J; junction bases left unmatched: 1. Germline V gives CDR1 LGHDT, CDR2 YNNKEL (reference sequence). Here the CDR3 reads CASSPGLAGGSYNEQFF. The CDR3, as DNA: TGTGCCAGCAGCCCGGGACTAGCGGGGGGCTCCTACAATGAGCAGTTCTTC.

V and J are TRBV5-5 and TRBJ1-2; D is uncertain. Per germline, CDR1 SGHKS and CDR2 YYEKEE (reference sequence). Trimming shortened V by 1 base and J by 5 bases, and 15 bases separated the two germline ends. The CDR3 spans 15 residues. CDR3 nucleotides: TGTGCCAGCAGCTTGTACGACACTGGCCCTTATGGCTACACCTTC. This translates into CASSLYDTGPYGYTF.

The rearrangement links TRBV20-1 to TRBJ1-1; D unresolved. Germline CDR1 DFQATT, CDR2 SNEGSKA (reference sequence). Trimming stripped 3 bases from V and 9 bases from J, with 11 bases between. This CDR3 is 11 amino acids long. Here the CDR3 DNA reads TGCAGTGCTAGCCTCGGTTCCCAAGCTTTCTTT. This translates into CSASLGSQAFF.

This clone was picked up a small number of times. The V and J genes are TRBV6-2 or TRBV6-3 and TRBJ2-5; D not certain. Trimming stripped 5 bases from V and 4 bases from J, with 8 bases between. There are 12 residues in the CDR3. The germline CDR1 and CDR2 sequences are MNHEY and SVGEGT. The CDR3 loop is CASSNPTETQYF. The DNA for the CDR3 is TGTGCCAGCAGTAACCCCACAGAGACCCAGTACTTC.

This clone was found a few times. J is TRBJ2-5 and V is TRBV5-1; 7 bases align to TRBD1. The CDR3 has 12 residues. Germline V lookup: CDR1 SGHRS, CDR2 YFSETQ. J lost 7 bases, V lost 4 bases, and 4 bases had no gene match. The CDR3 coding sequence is TGCGCCAGCAGCCGGACAGGAGGGACCCAGTACTTC. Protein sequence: CASSRTGGTQYF. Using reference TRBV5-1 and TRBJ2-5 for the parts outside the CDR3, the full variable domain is KAGVTQTPRYLIKTRGQQVTLSCSPISGHRSVSWYQQTPGQGLQFLFEYFSETQRNKGNFPGRFSGRQFSNSRSEMNVSTLELGDSALYLCASSRTGGTQYFGPGTRLLVL.

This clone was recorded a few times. The CDR3 loop is CASSEDFYGYTF. CDR3 bases: TGTGCCAGCAGCGAGGACTTCTATGGCTACACCTTC. V and J are TRBV7-9 and TRBJ1-2; D not resolved. Germline-derived CDR1 and CDR2 are SEHNR and FQNEAQ (reference sequence). The CDR3 contains 12 residues. V lost 5 bases and J lost 4, with 8 bases in between.

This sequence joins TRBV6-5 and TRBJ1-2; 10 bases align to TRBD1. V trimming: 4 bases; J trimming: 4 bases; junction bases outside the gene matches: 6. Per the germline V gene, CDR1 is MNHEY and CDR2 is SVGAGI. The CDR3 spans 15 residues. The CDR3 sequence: CASSFPGQGSYGYTF. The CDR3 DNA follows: TGTGCCAGCAGTTTCCCGGGACAGGGGAGCTATGGCTACACCTTC.

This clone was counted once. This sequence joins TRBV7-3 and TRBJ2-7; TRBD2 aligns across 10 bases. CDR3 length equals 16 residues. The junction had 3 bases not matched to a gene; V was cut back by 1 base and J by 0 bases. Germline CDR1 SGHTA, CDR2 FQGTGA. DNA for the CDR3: TGTGCCAGCAGCTTAAAACTAGCGGGGTGCTCCTACGAGCAGTACTTC. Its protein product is CASSLKLAGCSYEQYF.

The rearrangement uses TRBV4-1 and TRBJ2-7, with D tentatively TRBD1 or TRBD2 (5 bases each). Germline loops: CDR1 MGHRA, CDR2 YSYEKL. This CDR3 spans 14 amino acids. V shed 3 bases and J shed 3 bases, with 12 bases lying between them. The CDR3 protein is CASSQYEGLYEQYF. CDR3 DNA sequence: TGCGCCAGCAGCCAGTACGAGGGGCTCTACGAGCAGTACTTC.

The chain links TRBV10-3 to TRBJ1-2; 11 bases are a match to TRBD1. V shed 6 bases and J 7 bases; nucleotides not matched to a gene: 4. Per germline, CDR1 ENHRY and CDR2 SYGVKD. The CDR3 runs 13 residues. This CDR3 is CAISPGTGGGYTF. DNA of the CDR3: TGTGCCATCAGCCCCGGGACAGGGGGTGGCTACACCTTC.

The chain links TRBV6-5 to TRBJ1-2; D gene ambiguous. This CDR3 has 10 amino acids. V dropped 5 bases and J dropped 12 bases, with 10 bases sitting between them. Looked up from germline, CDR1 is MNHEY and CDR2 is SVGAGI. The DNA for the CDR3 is TGTGCCAGCAGTCGTGACGAGGACACCTTC. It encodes CASSRDEDTF.

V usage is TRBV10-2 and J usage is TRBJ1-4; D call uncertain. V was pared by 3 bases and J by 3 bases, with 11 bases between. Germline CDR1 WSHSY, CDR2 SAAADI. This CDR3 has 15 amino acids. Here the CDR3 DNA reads TGCGCCAGCAGTGACCAGGTTGGGTCTAATGAAAAACTGTTTTTT. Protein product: CASSDQVGSNEKLFF.

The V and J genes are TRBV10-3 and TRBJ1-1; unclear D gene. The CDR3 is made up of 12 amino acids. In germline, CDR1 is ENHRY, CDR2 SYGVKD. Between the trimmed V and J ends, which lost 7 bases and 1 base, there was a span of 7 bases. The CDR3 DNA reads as TGTGCCATCAAACCTTCGAACACTGAAGCTTTCTTT. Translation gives CAIKPSNTEAFF.

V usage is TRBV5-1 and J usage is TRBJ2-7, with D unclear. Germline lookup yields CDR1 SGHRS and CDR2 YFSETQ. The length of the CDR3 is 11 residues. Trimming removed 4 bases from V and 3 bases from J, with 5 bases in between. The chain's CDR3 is CASSQNYEQYF. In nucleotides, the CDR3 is TGCGCCAGCAGCCAAAACTACGAGCAGTACTTC.

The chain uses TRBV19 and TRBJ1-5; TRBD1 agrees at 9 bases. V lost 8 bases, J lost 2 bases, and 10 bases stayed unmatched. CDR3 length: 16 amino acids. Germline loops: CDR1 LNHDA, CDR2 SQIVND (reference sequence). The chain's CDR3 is CASFPSRTGGNQPQHF. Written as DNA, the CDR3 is TGTGCCAGTTTTCCAAGTCGGACAGGGGGCAATCAGCCCCAGCATTTT.

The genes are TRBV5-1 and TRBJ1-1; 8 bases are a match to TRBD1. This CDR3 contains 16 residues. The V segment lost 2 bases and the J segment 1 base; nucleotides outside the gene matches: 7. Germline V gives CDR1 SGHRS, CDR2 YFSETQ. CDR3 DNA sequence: TGCGCCAGCAGCTTCCAAATGGGACAGGCGAACACTGAAGCTTTCTTT. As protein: CASSFQMGQANTEAFF.

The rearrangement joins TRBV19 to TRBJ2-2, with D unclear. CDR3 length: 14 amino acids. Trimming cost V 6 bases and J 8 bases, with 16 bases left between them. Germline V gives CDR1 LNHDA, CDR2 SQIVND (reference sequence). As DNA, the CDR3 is TGTGCCAGTAGCGTTCGGGCCTCCATTGGGGAGCTGTTTTTT. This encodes CASSVRASIGELFF.

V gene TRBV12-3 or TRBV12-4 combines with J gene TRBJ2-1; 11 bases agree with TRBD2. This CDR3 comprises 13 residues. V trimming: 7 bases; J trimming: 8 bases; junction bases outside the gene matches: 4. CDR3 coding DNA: TGTGCCAGCACCTTGGGACTAGCGGATGAGCAGTTCTTC. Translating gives CASTLGLADEQFF.

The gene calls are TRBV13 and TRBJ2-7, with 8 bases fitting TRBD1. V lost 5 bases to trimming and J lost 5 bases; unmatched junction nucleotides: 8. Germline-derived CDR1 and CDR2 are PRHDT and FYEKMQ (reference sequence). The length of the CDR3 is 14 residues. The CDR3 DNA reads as TGTGCCAGCAGCCTGTGGGGACAGGAGGACGAGCAGTACTTC. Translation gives CASSLWGQEDEQYF.

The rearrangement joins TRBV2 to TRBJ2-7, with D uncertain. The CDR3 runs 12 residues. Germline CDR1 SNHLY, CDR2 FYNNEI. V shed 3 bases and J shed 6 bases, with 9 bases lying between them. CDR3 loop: CASSEVVGEQYF. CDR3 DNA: TGTGCCAGCAGTGAGGTCGTAGGCGAGCAGTACTTC. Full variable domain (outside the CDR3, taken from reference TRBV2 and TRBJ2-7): EPEVTQTPSHQVTQMGQEVILRCVPISNHLYFYWYRQILGQKVEFLVSFYNNEISEKSEIFDDQFSVERPDGSNFTLKIRSTKLEDSAMYFCASSEVVGEQYFGPGTRLTVT.

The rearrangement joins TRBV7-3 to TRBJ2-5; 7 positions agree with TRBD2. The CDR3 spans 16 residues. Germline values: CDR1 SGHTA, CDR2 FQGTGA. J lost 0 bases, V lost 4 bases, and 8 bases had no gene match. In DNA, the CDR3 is TGTGCCAGCAGCTCGGACGGACTAGGCTACCAAGAGACCCAGTACTTC. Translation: CASSSDGLGYQETQYF.

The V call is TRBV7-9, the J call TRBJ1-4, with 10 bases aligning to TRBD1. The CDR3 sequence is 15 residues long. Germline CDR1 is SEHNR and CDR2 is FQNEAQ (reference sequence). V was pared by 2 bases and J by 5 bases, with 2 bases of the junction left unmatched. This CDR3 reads CASSLRTGGNEKLFF. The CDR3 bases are TGTGCCAGCAGCTTAAGGACAGGGGGGAATGAAAAACTGTTTTTT.

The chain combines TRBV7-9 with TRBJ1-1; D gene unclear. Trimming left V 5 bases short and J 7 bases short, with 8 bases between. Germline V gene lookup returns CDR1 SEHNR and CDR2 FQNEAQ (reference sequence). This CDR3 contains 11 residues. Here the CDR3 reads CASSPLIEAFF. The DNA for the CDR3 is TGTGCCAGCAGCCCCCTGATTGAAGCTTTCTTT.

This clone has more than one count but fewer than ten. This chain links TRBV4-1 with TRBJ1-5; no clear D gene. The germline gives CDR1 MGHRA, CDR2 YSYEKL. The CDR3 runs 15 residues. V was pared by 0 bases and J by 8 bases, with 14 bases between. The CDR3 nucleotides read TGCGCCAGCAGCCAAGATAGCGACCCCAGCGAGCCCCAGCATTTT. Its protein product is CASSQDSDPSEPQHF.

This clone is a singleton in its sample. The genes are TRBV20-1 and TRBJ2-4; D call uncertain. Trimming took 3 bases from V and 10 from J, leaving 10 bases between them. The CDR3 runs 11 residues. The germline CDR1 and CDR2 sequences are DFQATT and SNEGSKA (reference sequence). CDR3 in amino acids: CSASRLSIQYF. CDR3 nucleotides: TGCAGTGCTAGCAGGTTGTCTATTCAGTACTTC.

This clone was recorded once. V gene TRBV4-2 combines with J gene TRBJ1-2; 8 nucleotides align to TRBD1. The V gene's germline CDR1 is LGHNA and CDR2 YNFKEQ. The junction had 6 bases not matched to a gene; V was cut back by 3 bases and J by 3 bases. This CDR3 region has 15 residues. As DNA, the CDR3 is TGTGCCAGCAGCCAGAGACAGGGGATGGACTATGGCTACACCTTC. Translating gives CASSQRQGMDYGYTF.

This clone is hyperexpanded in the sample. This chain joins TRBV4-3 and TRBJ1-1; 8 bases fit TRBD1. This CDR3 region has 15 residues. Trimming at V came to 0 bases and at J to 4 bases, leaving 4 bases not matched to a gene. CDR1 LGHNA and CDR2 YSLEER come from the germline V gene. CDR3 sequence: CASSQEYTGGTEAFF. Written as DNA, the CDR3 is TGCGCCAGCAGCCAAGAGTATACAGGGGGCACTGAAGCTTTCTTT.

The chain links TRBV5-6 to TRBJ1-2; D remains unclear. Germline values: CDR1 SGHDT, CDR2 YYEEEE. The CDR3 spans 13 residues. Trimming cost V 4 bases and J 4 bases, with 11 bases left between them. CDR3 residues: CASSPARAYGYTF. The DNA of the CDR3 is TGTGCCAGCAGCCCGGCGCGGGCCTATGGCTACACCTTC.

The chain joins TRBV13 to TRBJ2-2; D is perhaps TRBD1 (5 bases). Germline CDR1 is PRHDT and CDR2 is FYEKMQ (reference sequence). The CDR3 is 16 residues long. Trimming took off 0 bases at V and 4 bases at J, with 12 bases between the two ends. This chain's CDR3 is CASSLGWTNRTGELFF. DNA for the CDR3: TGTGCCAGCAGCTTAGGTTGGACAAATCGCACCGGGGAGCTGTTTTTT.